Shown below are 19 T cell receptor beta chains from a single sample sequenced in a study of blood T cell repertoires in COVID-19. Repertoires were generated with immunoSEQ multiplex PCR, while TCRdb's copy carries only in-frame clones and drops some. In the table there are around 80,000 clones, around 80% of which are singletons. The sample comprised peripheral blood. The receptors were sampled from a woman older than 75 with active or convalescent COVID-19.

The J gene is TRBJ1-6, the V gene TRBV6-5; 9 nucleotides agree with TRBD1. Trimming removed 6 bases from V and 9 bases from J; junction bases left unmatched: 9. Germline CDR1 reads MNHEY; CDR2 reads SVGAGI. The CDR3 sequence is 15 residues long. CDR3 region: CASRSGTGLFSPLHF. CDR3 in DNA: TGTGCCAGCAGATCCGGGACAGGGTTGTTTTCACCCCTCCACTTT.

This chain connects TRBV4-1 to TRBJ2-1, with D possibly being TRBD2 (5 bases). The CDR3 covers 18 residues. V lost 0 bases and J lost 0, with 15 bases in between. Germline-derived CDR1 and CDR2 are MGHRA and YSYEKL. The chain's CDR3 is CASSQDRRLANSYNEQFF. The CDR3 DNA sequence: TGCGCCAGCAGCCAAGATCGAAGGCTAGCCAACTCCTACAATGAGCAGTTCTTC.

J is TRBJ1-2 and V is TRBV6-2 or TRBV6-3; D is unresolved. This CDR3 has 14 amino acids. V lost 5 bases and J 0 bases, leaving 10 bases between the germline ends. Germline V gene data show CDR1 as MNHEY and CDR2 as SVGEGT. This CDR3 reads CASSVQAPNYGYTF. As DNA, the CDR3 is TGTGCCAGCAGTGTTCAGGCTCCTAACTATGGCTACACCTTC.

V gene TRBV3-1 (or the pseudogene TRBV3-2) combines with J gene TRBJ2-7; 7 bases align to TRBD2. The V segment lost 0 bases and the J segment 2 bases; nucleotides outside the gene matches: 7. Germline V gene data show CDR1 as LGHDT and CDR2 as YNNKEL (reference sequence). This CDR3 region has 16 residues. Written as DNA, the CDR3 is TGTGCCAGCAGCCAAGATCCCCGCGGGAGCGCCTACGAGCAGTACTTC. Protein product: CASSQDPRGSAYEQYF.

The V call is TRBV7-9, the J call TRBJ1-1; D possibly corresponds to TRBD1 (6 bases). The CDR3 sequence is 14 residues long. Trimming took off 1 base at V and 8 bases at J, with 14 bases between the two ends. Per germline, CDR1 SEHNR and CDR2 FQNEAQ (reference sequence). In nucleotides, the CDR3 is TGTGCCAGCAGCTTAGGTTCCGCCGGGACAGAAGCTTTCTTT. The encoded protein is CASSLGSAGTEAFF.

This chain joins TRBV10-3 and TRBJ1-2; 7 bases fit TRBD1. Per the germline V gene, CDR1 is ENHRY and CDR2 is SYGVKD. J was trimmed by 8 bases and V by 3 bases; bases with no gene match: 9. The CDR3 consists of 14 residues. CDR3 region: CAISEWTGTWGYTF. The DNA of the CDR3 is TGTGCCATCAGTGAATGGACAGGAACATGGGGCTACACCTTC.

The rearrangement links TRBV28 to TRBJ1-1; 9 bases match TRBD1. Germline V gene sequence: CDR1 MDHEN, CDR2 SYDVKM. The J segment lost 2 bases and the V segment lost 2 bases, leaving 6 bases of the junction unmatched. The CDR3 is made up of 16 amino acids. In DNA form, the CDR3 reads TGTGCCAGCAGTTTAAGGCCGACAGGGGGTAACACTGAAGCTTTCTTT. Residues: CASSLRPTGGNTEAFF.

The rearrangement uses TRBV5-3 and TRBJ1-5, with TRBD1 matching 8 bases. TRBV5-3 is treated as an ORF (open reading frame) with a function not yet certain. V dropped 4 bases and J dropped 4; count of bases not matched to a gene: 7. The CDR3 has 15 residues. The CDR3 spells CARSPARGRNQPQHF. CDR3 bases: TGTGCCAGAAGCCCCGCCAGGGGGCGGAATCAGCCCCAGCATTTT.

CDR3 region: CAISEEPVTQYF. The CDR3, as DNA: TGTGCCATCAGTGAGGAACCGGTTACGCAGTATTTT. The chain recombines TRBV10-3 with TRBJ2-3; D uncertain. The germline gives CDR1 ENHRY, CDR2 SYGVKD. The V and J ends lost 2 bases and 8 bases respectively, with 8 bases between them. The CDR3 is made up of 12 amino acids.

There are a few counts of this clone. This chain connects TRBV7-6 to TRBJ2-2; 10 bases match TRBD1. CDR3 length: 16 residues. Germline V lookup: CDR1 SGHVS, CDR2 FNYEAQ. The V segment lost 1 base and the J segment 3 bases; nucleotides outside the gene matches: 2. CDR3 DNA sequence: TGTGCCAGCAGCTTAGGGACAGGGGGTTACACCGGGGAGCTGTTTTTT. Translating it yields CASSLGTGGYTGELFF.

This chain's CDR3 is CASSGGADTDTQYF. Written as DNA, the CDR3 is TGTGCCAGCAGTGGCGGAGCTGACACAGATACGCAGTATTTT. The V call is TRBV2, the J call TRBJ2-3, with no clear D. Germline loops: CDR1 SNHLY, CDR2 FYNNEI. This CDR3 is built from 14 residues. Trimming removed 4 bases from V and 2 bases from J, with 10 bases in between.

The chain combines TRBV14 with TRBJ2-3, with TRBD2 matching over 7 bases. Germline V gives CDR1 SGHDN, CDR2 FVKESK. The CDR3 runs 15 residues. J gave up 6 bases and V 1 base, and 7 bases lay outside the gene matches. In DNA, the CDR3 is TGTGCCAGCAGCCAAGTTGCGGGAGCATTCGATACGCAGTATTTT. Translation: CASSQVAGAFDTQYF.

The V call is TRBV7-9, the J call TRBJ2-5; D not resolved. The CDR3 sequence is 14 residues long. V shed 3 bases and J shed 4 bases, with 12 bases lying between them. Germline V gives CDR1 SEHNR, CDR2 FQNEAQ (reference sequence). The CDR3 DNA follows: TGTGCCAGCAGCTTCACAGCTCGAGTAGAGACCCAGTACTTC. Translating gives CASSFTARVETQYF. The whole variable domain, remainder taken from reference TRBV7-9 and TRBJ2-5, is DTGVSQNPRHKITKRGQNVTFRCDPISEHNRLYWYRQTLGQGPEFLTYFQNEAQLEKSRLLSDRFSAERPKGSFSTLEIQRTEQGDSAMYLCASSFTARVETQYFGPGTRLLVL.

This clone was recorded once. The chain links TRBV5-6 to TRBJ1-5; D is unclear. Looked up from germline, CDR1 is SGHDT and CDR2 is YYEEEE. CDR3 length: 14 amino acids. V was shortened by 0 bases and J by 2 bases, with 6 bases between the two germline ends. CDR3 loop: CASSLALGNQPQHF. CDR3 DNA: TGTGCCAGCAGCTTGGCCCTCGGCAATCAGCCCCAGCATTTT.

This CDR3 reads CASSIRRSSGANVLTF. CDR3 nucleotide sequence: TGTGCCAGTAGTATTCGGCGGAGCTCTGGGGCCAACGTCCTGACTTTC. The J gene is TRBJ2-6, the V gene TRBV19; D call uncertain. CDR1 is LNHDA, CDR2 SQIVND, per germline (reference sequence). The CDR3 covers 16 residues. Trimming left V 3 bases short and J 0 bases short, with 9 bases between.

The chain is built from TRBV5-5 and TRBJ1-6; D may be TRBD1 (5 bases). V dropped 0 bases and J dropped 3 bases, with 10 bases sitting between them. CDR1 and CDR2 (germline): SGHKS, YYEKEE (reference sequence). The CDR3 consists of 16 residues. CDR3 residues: CASSLGQKSYNSPLHF. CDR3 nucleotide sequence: TGTGCCAGCAGCTTGGGACAGAAAAGCTATAATTCACCCCTCCACTTT.

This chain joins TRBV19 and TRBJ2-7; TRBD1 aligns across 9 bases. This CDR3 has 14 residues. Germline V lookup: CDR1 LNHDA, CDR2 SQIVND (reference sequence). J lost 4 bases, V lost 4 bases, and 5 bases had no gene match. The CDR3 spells CASSTGQGRYEQYF. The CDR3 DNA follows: TGTGCCAGTAGTACAGGACAGGGGCGGTACGAGCAGTACTTC.

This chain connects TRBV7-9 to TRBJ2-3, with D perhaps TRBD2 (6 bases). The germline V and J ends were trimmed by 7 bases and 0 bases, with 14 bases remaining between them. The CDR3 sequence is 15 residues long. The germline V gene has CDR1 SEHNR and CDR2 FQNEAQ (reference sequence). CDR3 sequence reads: CASTKRVASTDTQYF. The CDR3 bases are TGTGCCAGCACCAAGCGGGTAGCCAGCACAGATACGCAGTATTTT. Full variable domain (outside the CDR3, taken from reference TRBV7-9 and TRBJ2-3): DTGVSQNPRHKITKRGQNVTFRCDPISEHNRLYWYRQTLGQGPEFLTYFQNEAQLEKSRLLSDRFSAERPKGSFSTLEIQRTEQGDSAMYLCASTKRVASTDTQYFGPGTRLTVL.

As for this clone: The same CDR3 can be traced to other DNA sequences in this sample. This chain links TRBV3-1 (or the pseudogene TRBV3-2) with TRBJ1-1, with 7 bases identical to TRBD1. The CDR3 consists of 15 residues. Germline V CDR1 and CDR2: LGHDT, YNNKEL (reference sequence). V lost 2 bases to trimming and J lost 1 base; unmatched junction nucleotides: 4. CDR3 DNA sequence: TGTGCCAGCAGCCAACCTCAGGGGGGGAACACTGAAGCTTTCTTT. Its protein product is CASSQPQGGNTEAFF.